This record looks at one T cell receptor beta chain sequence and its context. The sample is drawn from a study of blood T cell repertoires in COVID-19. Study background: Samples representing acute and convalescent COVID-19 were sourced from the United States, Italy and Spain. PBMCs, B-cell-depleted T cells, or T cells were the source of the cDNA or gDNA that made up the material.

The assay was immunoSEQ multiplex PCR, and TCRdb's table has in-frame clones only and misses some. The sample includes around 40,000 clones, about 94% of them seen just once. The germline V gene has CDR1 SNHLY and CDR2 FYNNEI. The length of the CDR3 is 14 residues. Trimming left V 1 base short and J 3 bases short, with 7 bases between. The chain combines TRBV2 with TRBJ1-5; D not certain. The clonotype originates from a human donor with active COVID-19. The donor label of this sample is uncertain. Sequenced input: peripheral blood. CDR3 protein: CASSEGPINQPQHF. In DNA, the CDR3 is TGTGCCAGCAGTGAAGGCCCTATCAATCAGCCCCAGCATTTT.